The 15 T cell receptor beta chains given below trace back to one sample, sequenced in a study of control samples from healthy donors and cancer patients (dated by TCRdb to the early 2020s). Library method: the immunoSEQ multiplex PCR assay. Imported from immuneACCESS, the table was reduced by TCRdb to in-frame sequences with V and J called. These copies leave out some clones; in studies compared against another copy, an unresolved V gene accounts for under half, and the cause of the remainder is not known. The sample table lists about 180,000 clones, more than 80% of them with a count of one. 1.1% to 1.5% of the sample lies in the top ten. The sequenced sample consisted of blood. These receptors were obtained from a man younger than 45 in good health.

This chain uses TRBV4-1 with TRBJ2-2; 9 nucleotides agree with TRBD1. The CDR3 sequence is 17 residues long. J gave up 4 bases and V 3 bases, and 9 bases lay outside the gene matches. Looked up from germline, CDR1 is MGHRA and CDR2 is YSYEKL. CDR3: CASSQLGQGVRTGELFF. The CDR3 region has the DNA TGCGCCAGCAGCCAGTTGGGACAGGGCGTTCGCACCGGGGAGCTGTTTTTT.

Written as DNA, the CDR3 is TGTGCCACCAGCCCCCACGCCTATGGTACGCAGTATTTT. This sequence encodes CATSPHAYGTQYF. V gene TRBV24-1 combines with J gene TRBJ2-3; D not resolved. This CDR3 is built from 13 residues. The germline V gene encodes CDR1 KGHDR and CDR2 SFDVKD. V was shortened by 7 bases and J by 8 bases, with 15 bases between the two germline ends.

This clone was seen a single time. The CDR3 loop is CASSLVLNTEAFF. The CDR3 DNA sequence: TGTGCCAGCAGCTTAGTTTTGAACACTGAAGCTTTCTTT. The V gene is TRBV7-9, the J gene TRBJ1-1; D uncertain. The CDR3 is made up of 13 amino acids. V dropped 1 base and J dropped 0 bases, with 3 bases sitting between them. The germline gives CDR1 SEHNR, CDR2 FQNEAQ (reference sequence).

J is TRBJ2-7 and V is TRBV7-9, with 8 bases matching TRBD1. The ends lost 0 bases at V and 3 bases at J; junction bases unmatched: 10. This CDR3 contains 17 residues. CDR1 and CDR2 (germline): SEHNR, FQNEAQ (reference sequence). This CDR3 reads CASSLAPGTGANYEQYF. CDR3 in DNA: TGTGCCAGCAGCTTAGCGCCCGGGACAGGAGCAAACTACGAGCAGTACTTC.

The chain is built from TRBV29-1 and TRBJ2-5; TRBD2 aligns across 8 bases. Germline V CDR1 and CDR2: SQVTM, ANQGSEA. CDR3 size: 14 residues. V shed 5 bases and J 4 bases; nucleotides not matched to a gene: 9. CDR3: CSVMGGGPGETQYF. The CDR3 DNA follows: TGCAGCGTTATGGGCGGGGGGCCTGGAGAGACCCAGTACTTC.

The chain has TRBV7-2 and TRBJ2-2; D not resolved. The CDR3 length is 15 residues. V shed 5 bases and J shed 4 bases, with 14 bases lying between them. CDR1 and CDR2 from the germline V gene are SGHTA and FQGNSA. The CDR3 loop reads CASSLDRPVTGELFF. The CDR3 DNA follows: TGTGCCAGCAGCCTCGACCGGCCGGTCACCGGGGAGCTGTTTTTT. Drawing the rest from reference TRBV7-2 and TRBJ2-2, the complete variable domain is GAGVSQSPSNKVTEKGKDVELRCDPISGHTALYWYRQSLGQGLEFLIYFQGNSAPDKSGLPSDRFSAERTGGSVSTLTIQRTQQEDSAVYLCASSLDRPVTGELFFGEGSRLTVL.

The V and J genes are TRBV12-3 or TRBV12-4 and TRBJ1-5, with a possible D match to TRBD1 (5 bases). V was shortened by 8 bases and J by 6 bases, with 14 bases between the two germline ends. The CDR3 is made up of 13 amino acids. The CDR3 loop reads CASLLGEGQPQHF. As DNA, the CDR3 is TGTGCCAGCCTATTAGGGGAGGGTCAGCCCCAGCATTTT.

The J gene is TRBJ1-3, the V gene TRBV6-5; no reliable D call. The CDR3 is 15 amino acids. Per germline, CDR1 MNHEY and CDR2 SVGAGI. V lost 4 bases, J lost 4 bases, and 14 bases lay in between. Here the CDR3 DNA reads TGTGCCAGCAGTTCGTGGAGGGAGACGGGAAACACCATATATTTT. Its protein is CASSSWRETGNTIYF.

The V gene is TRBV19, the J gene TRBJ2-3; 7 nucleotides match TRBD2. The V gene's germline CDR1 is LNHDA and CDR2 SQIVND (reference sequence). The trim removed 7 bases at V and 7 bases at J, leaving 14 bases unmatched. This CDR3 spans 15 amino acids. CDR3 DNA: TGTGCCAGTAACGATCAAGCGGGATACAAGAATACGCAGTATTTT. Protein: CASNDQAGYKNTQYF.

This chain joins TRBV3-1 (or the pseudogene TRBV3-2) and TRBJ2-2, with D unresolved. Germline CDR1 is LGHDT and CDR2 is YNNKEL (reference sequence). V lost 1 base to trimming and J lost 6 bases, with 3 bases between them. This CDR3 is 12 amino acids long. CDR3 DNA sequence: TGTGCCAGCAGCCAAGTCCCCGGGGAGCTGTTTTTT. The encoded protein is CASSQVPGELFF.

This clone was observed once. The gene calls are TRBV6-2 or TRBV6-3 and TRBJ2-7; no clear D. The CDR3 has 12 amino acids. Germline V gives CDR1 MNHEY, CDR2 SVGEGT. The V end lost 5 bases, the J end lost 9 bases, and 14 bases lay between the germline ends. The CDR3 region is CASSTPAVGQYF. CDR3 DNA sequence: TGTGCCAGCAGTACCCCGGCGGTGGGGCAGTACTTC.

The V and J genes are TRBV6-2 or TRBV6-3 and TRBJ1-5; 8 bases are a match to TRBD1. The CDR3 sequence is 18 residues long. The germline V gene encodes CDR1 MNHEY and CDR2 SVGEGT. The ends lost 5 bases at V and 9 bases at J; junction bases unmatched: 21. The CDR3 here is CASSQGAARYGLRLPQHF. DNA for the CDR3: TGTGCCAGCAGTCAGGGGGCGGCCCGATACGGCCTCCGGTTGCCCCAGCATTTT.

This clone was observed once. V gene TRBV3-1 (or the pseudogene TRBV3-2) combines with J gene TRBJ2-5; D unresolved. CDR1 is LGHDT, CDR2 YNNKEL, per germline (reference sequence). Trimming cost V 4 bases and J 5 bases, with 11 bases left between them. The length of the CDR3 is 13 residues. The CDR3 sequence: CASSPPSTETQYF. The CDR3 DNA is TGTGCCAGCAGCCCCCCTAGTACCGAGACCCAGTACTTC.

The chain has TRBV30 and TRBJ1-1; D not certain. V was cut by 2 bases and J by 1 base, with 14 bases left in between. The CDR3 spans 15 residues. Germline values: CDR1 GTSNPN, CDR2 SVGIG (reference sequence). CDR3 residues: CAWSSPFRGNTEAFF. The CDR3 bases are TGTGCCTGGAGTTCTCCCTTTAGAGGGAACACTGAAGCTTTCTTT.

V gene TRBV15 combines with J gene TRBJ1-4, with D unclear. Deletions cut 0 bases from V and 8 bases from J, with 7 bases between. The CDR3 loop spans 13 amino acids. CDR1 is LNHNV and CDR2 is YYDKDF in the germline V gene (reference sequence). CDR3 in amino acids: CATSRDNAEKLFF. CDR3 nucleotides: TGTGCCACCAGCAGAGATAACGCCGAAAAACTGTTTTTT.